This record concerns one T cell receptor (beta chain) sequence. In the study's own analysis: Amplifying reference gene primers gave estimates of nucleated cell counts. Measured with immunoSEQ multiplex PCR; TCRdb has only the in-frame clones, and not every one. From that table come the V and J calls and clone size; the DNA was used to work out D and trimming. This table has around 160,000 clones, around 85% appearing once. Those enrolled in Seattle joined during active infection and were followed longitudinally afterward. These data are taken from a study of blood T cell repertoires in COVID-19. Study background: Researchers got acute and convalescent COVID-19 samples from the United States, Italy and Spain.

Sequencing was performed on peripheral blood. The sequence was obtained from a woman aged 55-75 years with COVID-19, enrolled during active disease.

The CDR3 DNA follows: TGTGCCAGCAGCTTAAGAGACACTGAAGCTTTCTTT. This encodes CASSLRDTEAFF. The chain couples TRBV7-3 to TRBJ1-1; unclear D gene. Trimming took off 1 base at V and 3 bases at J, with 3 bases between the two ends. Looked up from germline, CDR1 is SGHTA and CDR2 is FQGTGA. This CDR3 spans 12 amino acids.